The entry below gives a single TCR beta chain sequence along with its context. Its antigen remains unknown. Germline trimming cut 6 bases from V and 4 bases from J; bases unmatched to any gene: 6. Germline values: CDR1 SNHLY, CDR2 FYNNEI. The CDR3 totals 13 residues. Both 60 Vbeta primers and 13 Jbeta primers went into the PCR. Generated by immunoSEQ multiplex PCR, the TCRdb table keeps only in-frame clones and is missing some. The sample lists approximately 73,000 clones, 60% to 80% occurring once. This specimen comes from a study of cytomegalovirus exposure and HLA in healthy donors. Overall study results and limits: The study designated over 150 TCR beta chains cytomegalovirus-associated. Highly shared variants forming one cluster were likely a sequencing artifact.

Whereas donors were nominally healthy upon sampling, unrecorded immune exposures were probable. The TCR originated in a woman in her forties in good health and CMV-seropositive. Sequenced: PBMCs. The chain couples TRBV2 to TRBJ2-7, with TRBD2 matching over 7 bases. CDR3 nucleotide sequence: TGTGCCAGCAGCAGGTGGGGGGGTTACGAGCAGTACTTC. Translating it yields CASSRWGGYEQYF.